This entry lists 25 T cell receptor beta chains sequenced from one sample in a study of CD8+CD57+ T cells in acquired aplastic anemia. According to the study, genomic DNA was the template for TCR beta VDJ and CDR3 profiling. TCRdb passed the reads through MiXCR, listing each CDR3 protein once. Of 400,000 to 450,000 distinct CDR3 sequences detected, around 68% appear once; the ten largest clones hold 4%. Material for sequencing was sorted CD4+, CD8+, or CD8+CD57+ T cells (not recorded which) from PBMCs. Receptors originate from a human donor in good health, serving as a control.

In its sample, this clonotype was seen a few times. The chain combines TRBV15 with TRBJ1-2; possibly TRBD1 for D (6 bases). There are 15 residues in the CDR3. V was shortened by 3 bases and J by 2 bases, with 13 bases between the two germline ends. CDR1 is LNHNV and CDR2 is YYDKDF in the germline V gene (reference sequence). CDR3 DNA sequence: TGTGCCACCAGCAGTGAGCCGGACAGCAACTATGGCTACACCTTC. This translates into CATSSEPDSNYGYTF.

This clonotype was seen many times. CDR3 nucleotides: TGTGCCAGCAGCTTCACAGGGGGGAGCTACAATGAGCAGTTCTTC. Protein: CASSFTGGSYNEQFF. The genes are TRBV7-2 and TRBJ2-1, with 8 bases fitting TRBD1. This CDR3 is built from 15 residues. Germline CDR1 reads SGHTA; CDR2 reads FQGNSA. V lost 3 bases, J lost 3 bases, and 4 bases stayed unmatched.

The chain joins TRBV25-1 to TRBJ1-6; the match to TRBD1 covers 7 bases. The CDR3 spans 14 residues. Per germline, CDR1 MGHDK and CDR2 SYGVNS. Here the CDR3 DNA reads TGTGCTAGGGGAACGAGACAGGGTAATTCACCCCTCCACTTT. Protein product: CARGTRQGNSPLHF.

The CDR3 DNA sequence: TGTGCCAGTAGTAATGAGGACACGGAGACCCAGTACTTC. It is translated as CASSNEDTETQYF. This chain joins TRBV19 and TRBJ2-7; D perhaps matches TRBD1 (5 bases). The better agreement between TRBJ2-5 and the DNA end casts doubt on the J call. The CDR3 length is 13 residues. The V gene's germline CDR1 is LNHDA and CDR2 SQIVND (reference sequence).

The V call is TRBV15, the J call TRBJ2-7, with 7 bases that match TRBD1. V shed 0 bases, J shed 2 bases, and the junction held 4 bases outside the gene matches. The CDR3 length is 15 residues. The V gene's germline CDR1 is LNHNV and CDR2 YYDKDF (reference sequence). This CDR3 is CATSREGQSTYEQYF. The CDR3 DNA follows: TGTGCCACCAGCAGAGAGGGACAGAGCACCTACGAGCAGTACTTC. The full variable domain, its missing parts supplied by reference TRBV15 and TRBJ2-7, is DAMVIQNPRYQVTQFGKPVTLSCSQTLNHNVMYWYQQKSSQAPKLLFHYYDKDFNNEADTPDNFQSRRPNTSFCFLDIRSPGLGDTAMYLCATSREGQSTYEQYFGPGTRLTVT.

The chain is built from TRBV20-1 and TRBJ2-7; perhaps TRBD1 as D (6 bases). Trimming removed 1 base at V and 0 bases at J, with 13 bases between. CDR3 length: 15 amino acids. CDR1 and CDR2 from the germline V gene are DFQATT and SNEGSKA (reference sequence). The CDR3 nucleotides read TGCAGTGCTAGAGTAGACAGGACGAGCTCCTACGAGCAGTACTTC. Protein: CSARVDRTSSYEQYF.

The V gene is TRBV7-9, the J gene TRBJ1-2; weak D call: TRBD1 (5 bases). The CDR3 runs to 16 residues. Per germline, CDR1 SEHNR and CDR2 FQNEAQ (reference sequence). V was pared by 4 bases and J by 10 bases, with 25 bases between. The CDR3 coding sequence is TGTGCCAGCAGCTCAGTCGTGACGCTTAGCTCTGGGGCCTACACCTTC. Translation: CASSSVVTLSSGAYTF. Using reference TRBV7-9 and TRBJ1-2 for the parts outside the CDR3, the full variable domain is DTGVSQNPRHKITKRGQNVTFRCDPISEHNRLYWYRQTLGQGPEFLTYFQNEAQLEKSRLLSDRFSAERPKGSFSTLEIQRTEQGDSAMYLCASSSVVTLSSGAYTFGSGTRLTVV.

V gene TRBV29-1 combines with J gene TRBJ1-1; D unresolved. Per the germline V gene, CDR1 is SQVTM and CDR2 is ANQGSEA. V was shortened by 3 bases and J by 5 bases, with 13 bases between the two germline ends. The CDR3 sequence is 13 residues long. CDR3 region: CSVDVEGRTEAFF. CDR3 DNA sequence: TGCAGCGTTGACGTTGAGGGTAGGACTGAAGCTTTCTTT.

The gene calls are TRBV24-1 and TRBJ2-1; TRBD2 aligns across 13 bases. The CDR3 sequence is 15 residues long. In germline, CDR1 is KGHDR, CDR2 SFDVKD. Trimming removed 5 bases from V and 7 bases from J; junction bases left unmatched: 4. The CDR3 DNA follows: TGTGCCACCAGTGGAACTAGCGGGAGGGGTAATGAGCAGTTCTTC. Protein product: CATSGTSGRGNEQFF.

With regard to this clonotype: The final CDR3 position lacks the conserved phenylalanine or tryptophan, pointing to a likely read error. It is unclear where the CDR3 begins or ends on the DNA, so no DNA is shown, and the CDR3 is as TCRdb lists it. The V and J genes are TRBV7-2 and TRBJ1-5; the D call of TRBD1 is as the table states it, not checked on the DNA. Per germline, CDR1 SGHTA and CDR2 FQGNSA. The CDR3 adds up to 13 amino acids, both ends counted. CDR3 sequence reads: CASSKCSTSARAP.

The rearrangement joins TRBV7-9 to TRBJ2-3; D is ambiguous. The CDR3 covers 14 residues. Germline CDR1 reads SEHNR; CDR2 reads FQNEAQ (reference sequence). V was cut by 4 bases and J by 1 base, with 9 bases left in between. In nucleotides, the CDR3 is TGTGCCAGCAGCTCACGGGTTGGCACAGATACGCAGTATTTT. Translation: CASSSRVGTDTQYF.

Points on this clonotype: Germline and junction disagree at one end, which may indicate a read error. The V call is TRBV5-1, the J call TRBJ1-2; no clear D gene. Looked up from germline, CDR1 is SGHRS and CDR2 is YFSETQ. CDR3 length: 14 residues. In DNA form, the CDR3 reads TGTGCCAGCAGCTCGGACCCCGGGGAACCGGGCTACACCTTC. Translating gives CASSSDPGEPGYTF.

The chain uses TRBV6-2 or TRBV6-3 and TRBJ2-1; TRBD2 matches at 14 bases. In germline, CDR1 is MNHEY, CDR2 SVGEGT. V gave up 0 bases and J gave up 2 bases; unmatched junction bases: 3. The CDR3 length is 18 residues. CDR3 sequence (DNA): TGTGCCAGCAGTTACTCGGGACTAGCGGGGGACGCCTACAATGAGCAGTTCTTC. Protein product: CASSYSGLAGDAYNEQFF.

The V and J genes are TRBV5-1 and TRBJ2-3, with 8 bases fitting TRBD1. Unmatched junction bases numbered 11, after V lost 6 bases and J lost 14 bases. This CDR3 region has 12 residues. Germline V gene data show CDR1 as SGHRS and CDR2 as YFSETQ. This chain's CDR3 is CASTGGTDTTYF. The CDR3 region has the DNA TGCGCCAGCACAGGGGGCACAGATACGACGTATTTT.

Points on this clonotype: A read error may produce the germline difference seen at one junction end. The V call is TRBV7-6, the J call TRBJ1-1; a weak D match, TRBD1 (5 bases). CDR1 and CDR2 from the germline V gene are SGHVS and FNYEAQ. The CDR3 sequence is 14 residues long. The CDR3 DNA reads as TGTGCCAGCAGCCGCCAGGACACAAGGGAAACTTTCTTTTTT. Protein sequence: CASSRQDTRETFFF. Together with reference TRBV7-6 and TRBJ1-1, the CDR3 gives the full variable domain: GAGVSQSPRYKVTKRGQDVALRCDPISGHVSLYWYRQALGQGPEFLTYFNYEAQQDKSGLPNDRFSAERPEGSISTLTIQRTEQRDSAMYRCASSRQDTRETFFFGQGTRLTVV.

J is TRBJ2-3 and V is TRBV20-1, with 8 bases aligning to TRBD2. CDR1 DFQATT and CDR2 SNEGSKA come from the germline V gene (reference sequence). The J segment lost 4 bases and the V segment lost 6 bases, leaving 9 bases of the junction unmatched. The CDR3 length is 14 residues. The CDR3 bases are TGCAGTGCCAGAACGGGGCGGGGGGCAGATACGCAGTATTTT. Protein: CSARTGRGADTQYF.

The CDR3 nucleotides read TGTGCCATCAATACCGGGACAGGGGGCGCGAGTGGCTACACCTTC. Translation: CAINTGTGGASGYTF. The chain uses TRBV10-3 and TRBJ1-2; TRBD1 agrees at 12 bases. J lost 7 bases, V lost 7 bases, and 10 bases had no gene match. Germline values: CDR1 ENHRY, CDR2 SYGVKD. The CDR3 covers 15 residues.

Concerning this clonotype itself: Because it lacks the conserved phenylalanine or tryptophan at the end, this CDR3 is likely a read error. The DNA is omitted, as the CDR3 cannot be located on it reliably, and the CDR3 follows TCRdb's listing. V is TRBV7-6 and J is TRBJ2-1. The CDR3 spans 13 residues, counting both ends. The germline gives CDR1 SGHVS, CDR2 FNYEAQ. This CDR3 is CASSETGALMTQY.

On this clonotype: The conserved final phenylalanine or tryptophan is absent from the CDR3, which likely points to a read error. The chain couples TRBV20-1 to TRBJ2-3; D is uncertain. Germline assignment: CDR1 DFQATT and CDR2 SNEGSKA (reference sequence). Trimming cost V 3 bases and J 5 bases, with 6 bases left between them. The CDR3 covers 11 residues. The CDR3, as DNA: TGCAGTGCTAGGTGCTTAGATACGCAGTATTCT. This translates into CSARCLDTQYS.

This clonotype was recorded a few times. This CDR3 is missing its conserved last phenylalanine or tryptophan, likely due to a read error. Because the CDR3's place on the DNA is in doubt, the DNA is left out and the CDR3 is given as listed by TCRdb. The chain uses TRBV19 and TRBJ1-2; TRBD1 was called by the table and not checked on the DNA. The germline CDR1 and CDR2 sequences are LNHDA and SQIVND (reference sequence). The CDR3 is 14 residues long, counting both termini. The CDR3 spells CARGSQGLTMATPV.

This CDR3 reads CSAYGQGYEPPLHF. The CDR3 nucleotides are TGCAGTGCTTACGGGCAGGGCTATGAGCCACCCCTCCACTTT. This rearrangement joins TRBV20-1 to TRBJ1-6, with a weak D call TRBD1 (5 bases). Deletions cut 5 bases from V and 11 bases from J, with 19 bases between. The CDR3 consists of 14 residues. The V gene's germline CDR1 is DFQATT and CDR2 SNEGSKA (reference sequence).

This clonotype showed up just a few times. A much larger clonotype is one base distant, so this may be a read error. The CDR3 does not close with the conserved phenylalanine or tryptophan, likely indicating a read error. The chain couples TRBV6-1 to TRBJ2-2; 9 bases are shared with TRBD1. The CDR3 spans 16 residues. The V and J ends lost 5 bases and 8 bases, in that order; junction bases with no gene match: 12. Germline V gene data show CDR1 as MNHNS and CDR2 as SASEGT. The CDR3 region is CASSSPLGQGMGELFL. CDR3 nucleotides: TGTGCCAGCAGTTCGCCCCTGGGACAGGGTATGGGGGAGCTGTTTCTT.

On this clonotype itself: No DNA is shown, since the ends of the CDR3 on it are uncertain; the CDR3 is the one TCRdb lists. The chain links TRBV7-6 to TRBJ2-3; TRBD1 is taken as the D call from the table, unchecked against the DNA. 17 amino acids form the CDR3, both terminal residues included. Germline V gene data show CDR1 as SGHVS and CDR2 as FNYEAQ. The chain's CDR3 is CASSLAGGTDWSFLWTF.

Ten or more counts support this clonotype. The CDR3 here is CASSRTGNTEAFF. The CDR3 DNA is TGTGCCAGTAGTAGGACAGGGAACACTGAAGCTTTCTTT. The genes are TRBV19 and TRBJ1-1, with TRBD1 matching over 7 bases. The CDR3 spans 13 residues. Germline trimming cut 4 bases from V and 1 base from J; bases unmatched to any gene: 0. CDR1 is LNHDA, CDR2 SQIVND, per germline (reference sequence).

Details on this clonotype: The junction and the germline gene differ at one end; a read error may be behind it. The chain employs TRBV7-8 and TRBJ1-6; D possibly corresponds to TRBD1 (6 bases). Germline assignment: CDR1 SGHVS and CDR2 FQNEAQ. The CDR3 runs to 15 residues. CDR3 coding DNA: TGTGCCAGCAGCTTGGGGCGGACAGATAACTCTCCCCCCCACTTT. Translation gives CASSLGRTDNSPPHF.